A single sample gave rise to the 8 T cell receptor beta chains below, sequenced in a study of T cell repertoires in cytomegalovirus infection. Using its own MiXCR run on the reads, TCRdb lists one record per CDR3 protein. The sample records 150,000 to 200,000 distinct CDR3 sequences, roughly 27% being singletons. Sequenced material: PBMCs. The receptors derive from a human donor in good health (CMV status not recorded). Some clones in this sample may be carry-over from other donors' samples.

Many counts were recorded for this clonotype. A read error may produce the germline difference seen at one junction end. The chain is built from TRBV7-8 and TRBJ1-5; weak D call: TRBD1 (5 bases). The CDR3 covers 15 residues. Per germline, CDR1 SGHVS and CDR2 FQNEAQ. CDR3 loop: CASSSVGQGKQPQHF. DNA of the CDR3: TGTGCCAGCAGCTCTGTGGGGCAGGGCAAACAGCCCCAGCATTTT.

Details on this clonotype: A junction boundary mismatches the germline segment, possibly from a read error. The rearrangement joins TRBV7-2 to TRBJ2-7; possible D gene TRBD2, 5 bases. Germline V gives CDR1 SGHTA, CDR2 FQGNSA. The CDR3 loop spans 16 amino acids. This CDR3 reads CASSLVAGACSYERYF. The CDR3 nucleotides read TGTGCCAGCAGCTTAGTCGCGGGTGCCTGCTCCTACGAGCGGTACTTC.

A remark on this clonotype: The junction differs from germline at one of its ends, possibly a read error. V gene TRBV7-6 combines with J gene TRBJ1-5, with D possibly being TRBD1 (5 bases). The CDR3 sequence is 15 residues long. Germline CDR1 is SGHVS and CDR2 is FNYEAQ. As DNA, the CDR3 is TGTGCCAGCAGCTTAGGAACGGGGCGCGGGCAGCCCCAGCGTTTT. Protein sequence: CASSLGTGRGQPQRF.

Only a few counts were recorded for this clonotype. The gene calls are TRBV7-8 and TRBJ2-7; 10 bases map to TRBD1. The germline V gene has CDR1 SGHVS and CDR2 FQNEAQ. CDR3 length equals 15 residues. Trimming removed 5 bases from V and 7 bases from J; junction bases left unmatched: 11. DNA of the CDR3: TGTGCCAGCAGCCCAAGATGGGACAGGGGAGGAGAGCAGTACTTC. Its protein product is CASSPRWDRGGEQYF.

This clonotype was counted ten times or more. This chain links TRBV12-3 or TRBV12-4 with TRBJ1-1; D is uncertain. The CDR3 length is 13 residues. Trimming shortened V by 6 bases and J by 2 bases, and 10 bases separated the two germline ends. CDR3 sequence (DNA): TGTGCCAGCAGCCCGGGAGCTAACACTGAAGCTTTCTTT. Translation gives CASSPGANTEAFF.

This clonotype was picked up a small number of times. The genes are TRBV19 and TRBJ1-1; D is uncertain. Germline lookup yields CDR1 LNHDA and CDR2 SQIVND (reference sequence). The CDR3 consists of 14 residues. The V gene lost 3 bases and the J gene lost 5 bases, with 13 bases spanning the gap. The CDR3 DNA reads as TGTGCCAGTAGTATGATAGGGCAGAGGACTGAAGCTTTCTTT. Protein: CASSMIGQRTEAFF.

This clonotype was counted between two and nine times. The chain uses TRBV12-3 or TRBV12-4 and TRBJ2-5; a possible D gene is TRBD1 (5 bases). The CDR3 totals 13 residues. Trimming shortened V by 1 base and J by 3 bases, and 6 bases separated the two germline ends. The CDR3 nucleotides are TGTGCCAGCAGTTTAGAGGGGAAAGAGACCCAGTACTTC. This encodes CASSLEGKETQYF.

Only a few counts were recorded for this clonotype. The rearrangement links TRBV7-2 to TRBJ2-6, with a weak D call TRBD1 (6 bases). Germline-derived CDR1 and CDR2 are SGHTA and FQGNSA. This CDR3 spans 17 amino acids. Trimming took 5 bases from V and 2 from J, leaving 16 bases between them. Here the CDR3 reads CASSPHGEGAGANVLTF. The CDR3 DNA sequence: TGTGCCAGCAGCCCTCACGGAGAGGGGGCTGGGGCCAACGTCCTGACTTTC.